This TCR beta chain was recorded in a study of cytomegalovirus exposure and HLA in healthy donors. Study results and caveats: Reportedly, cytomegalovirus status was diagnosed with high sensitivity and specificity. Cytomegalovirus association was assigned to under 200 TCR beta chains.

About this clone itself: Its antigen is as yet unknown.

The CDR3 totals 14 residues. V lost 0 bases to trimming and J lost 8 bases, with 13 bases between them. Germline values: CDR1 MRHNA, CDR2 SNTAGT. Only in-frame clones appear in the TCRdb table, and some are missing; sequencing was by immunoSEQ multiplex PCR. Among a few hundred thousand clones, 75% to 90% were seen once, and the ten largest hold 0.75% to 0.85%. Material for sequencing was PBMCs. This sequence joins TRBV6-4 and TRBJ1-2; TRBD1 might be the D (5 bases). The source of this sequence is a young woman in good health and CMV-seronegative. This CDR3 reads CASSDSWGERGYTF. The CDR3 DNA reads TGTGCCAGCAGTGACTCGTGGGGGGAGAGAGGCTACACCTTC.